The 32 T cell receptor beta chains listed next were all sequenced from one sample in a study of metastatic and nonmetastatic thyroid tumors. Patients were all untreated before their thyroid surgery. TCRdb re-analyzed the PCR reads through MiXCR. Of approximately 42,000 clones in the sample, around 24% were seen once. The specimen sequenced was tumor tissue. The receptors shown here come from a female donor with papillary thyroid cancer or a benign thyroid nodule (not recorded which). Some clones in this sample may be carry-over from other donors' samples.

In the case of this clone: Germline and junction disagree at one end, which may indicate a read error. Other DNA sequences of this sample code for an identical CDR3. The chain links TRBV20-1 to TRBJ2-3; 8 positions match TRBD2. This CDR3 is 13 amino acids long. Germline CDR1 is DFQATT and CDR2 is SNEGSKA (reference sequence). The CDR3 here is CSASGGYTDTQYF. The CDR3 DNA sequence: TGTAGTGCAAGCGGGGGTTACACAGATACGCAGTATTTT.

The chain couples TRBV20-1 to TRBJ2-1; the D is unclear. CDR3 size: 14 residues. Germline loops: CDR1 DFQATT, CDR2 SNEGSKA (reference sequence). Trimming shortened V by 0 bases and J by 8 bases, and 14 bases separated the two germline ends. CDR3 region: CSARDYQRRHEQFF. CDR3 sequence (DNA): TGCAGTGCTAGAGATTACCAGCGACGGCATGAGCAGTTCTTC.

In this sample, this clone turned up many times. This sample includes further DNA sequences coding for the same CDR3. V and J are TRBV28 and TRBJ1-2, with a tentative D call TRBD1 (5 bases). The CDR3 loop spans 16 amino acids. Germline assignment: CDR1 MDHEN and CDR2 SYDVKM. V lost 3 bases, J lost 5 bases, and 19 bases lay in between. The CDR3 here is CASSFPGRARGYGYTF. The CDR3 coding sequence is TGTGCCAGCAGTTTTCCGGGCCGGGCGAGGGGATATGGCTACACCTTC.

This clone was observed at least ten times. The chain joins TRBV2 to TRBJ2-1; D perhaps matches TRBD1 (6 bases). The CDR3 covers 13 residues. Germline V gives CDR1 SNHLY, CDR2 FYNNEI. V lost 7 bases and J 6 bases, leaving 13 bases between the germline ends. CDR3 loop: CASNVQGSNEQFF. Here the CDR3 DNA reads TGTGCCAGCAATGTACAGGGTAGCAATGAGCAGTTCTTC.

This clone has only a few counts. V is TRBV27 and J is TRBJ2-7, with D unresolved. This CDR3 region has 14 residues. Trimming pared 4 bases from V and 0 bases from J, leaving 10 bases between. The germline CDR1 and CDR2 sequences are MNHEY and SMNVEV (reference sequence). The CDR3 sequence: CASSSPGFSYEQYF. The CDR3 DNA is TGTGCCAGCAGTTCTCCAGGATTCTCCTACGAGCAGTACTTC.

To note about this clone: A read error may produce the germline difference seen at one junction end. This chain links TRBV5-1 with TRBJ2-2; D is perhaps TRBD2 (7 bases). CDR3 length: 17 residues. In germline, CDR1 is SGHRS, CDR2 YFSETQ. Here the CDR3 DNA reads TGCGCCAGCAGCTTGGATCCGGGGGGCGGCCCGACCGTGGAGCTGTTTTTT. As protein: CASSLDPGGGPTVELFF. Complete variable domain (other parts from reference TRBV5-1 and TRBJ2-2): KAGVTQTPRYLIKTRGQQVTLSCSPISGHRSVSWYQQTPGQGLQFLFEYFSETQRNKGNFPGRFSGRQFSNSRSEMNVSTLELGDSALYLCASSLDPGGGPTVELFFGEGSRLTVL.

For the CDR3, the DNA is TGCAGCGCTTCACTACAGGGGGCGTATGGCTACACCTTC. It yields the protein CSASLQGAYGYTF. The chain links TRBV20-1 to TRBJ1-2; the match to TRBD1 covers 9 bases. Per germline, CDR1 DFQATT and CDR2 SNEGSKA (reference sequence). The CDR3 is 13 residues long.

The rearrangement uses TRBV6-1 and TRBJ1-2, with 9 bases aligning to TRBD1. V lost 6 bases and J lost 5; bases outside the gene matches: 7. Germline assignment: CDR1 MNHNS and CDR2 SASEGT. The CDR3 consists of 14 residues. This chain's CDR3 is CASSTGQGAYGYTF. Here the CDR3 DNA reads TGTGCCAGCAGCACGGGACAGGGCGCTTATGGCTACACCTTC.

The table lists this clone with many counts. The chain couples TRBV20-1 to TRBJ2-3, with D perhaps given as TRBD1 or TRBD2 (6 bases each). This CDR3 is 15 amino acids long. Trimming took off 2 bases at V and 4 bases at J, with 16 bases between the two ends. Germline-derived CDR1 and CDR2 are DFQATT and SNEGSKA (reference sequence). CDR3 sequence (DNA): TGCAGTGCTAGAAAGGGGGAGGTAGGGTCAGATACGCAGTATTTT. This gives the protein CSARKGEVGSDTQYF.

The V gene is TRBV5-1, the J gene TRBJ2-7, with D uncertain. The V gene's germline CDR1 is SGHRS and CDR2 YFSETQ. Trimming took 0 bases from V and 2 from J, leaving 9 bases between them. This CDR3 is built from 14 residues. CDR3 DNA sequence: TGCGCCAGCAGCTTGGAACAGTCAGCCTACGAGCAGTACTTC. It yields the protein CASSLEQSAYEQYF.

As to this clone: At one end, the junction sequence differs from germline, possibly due to a read error. The chain is built from TRBV2 and TRBJ2-7; 7 nucleotides agree with TRBD1. The CDR3 runs 15 residues. Germline loops: CDR1 SNHLY, CDR2 FYNNEI. As DNA, the CDR3 is TGTGCCGGCAGTGAAGCCGCAGGGGGTCCCTACGAGCAGTACTTC. Translated: CAGSEAAGGPYEQYF.

This clone appeared a few times. The rearrangement uses TRBV4-1 and TRBJ1-5; TRBD1 might be the D (6 bases). The V end was cut by 3 bases, the J end by 2 bases, with 11 bases between. The CDR3 has 15 amino acids. Germline V gene lookup returns CDR1 MGHRA and CDR2 YSYEKL. In nucleotides, the CDR3 is TGCGCCAGCAGCCAGATGGACAGCCGCAATCAGCCCCAGCATTTT. It specifies CASSQMDSRNQPQHF.

This clone was found a few times. This may arise from a read error, as a much more abundant clone is one base away. The V gene is TRBV5-6, the J gene TRBJ2-3, with 7 positions matching TRBD2. The germline CDR1 and CDR2 sequences are SGHDT and YYEEEE. The V and J ends lost 3 bases and 12 bases, in that order; junction bases with no gene match: 10. The CDR3 contains 13 residues. The CDR3 loop reads CASSSQRDGFQYF. The CDR3, as DNA: TGTGCCAGCAGCTCCCAGCGGGACGGATTTCAGTATTTT. Full variable domain (rest looked up from reference TRBV5-6 and TRBJ2-3): DAGVTQSPTHLIKTRGQQVTLRCSPKSGHDTVSWYQQALGQGPQFIFQYYEEEERQRGNFPDRFSGHQFPNYSSELNVNALLLGDSALYLCASSSQRDGFQYFGPGTRLTVL.

The sample holds many counts of this clone. In the same sample, other DNA sequences code for this CDR3. The V gene is TRBV11-2, the J gene TRBJ2-7; D unclear. This CDR3 spans 14 amino acids. CDR1 and CDR2 (germline): SGHAT, FQNNGV. V was pared by 0 bases and J by 2 bases, with 8 bases between. This CDR3 is CASSLDPGPYEQYF. The DNA for the CDR3 is TGTGCCAGCAGCTTAGACCCCGGCCCCTACGAGCAGTACTTC.

The chain combines TRBV7-9 with TRBJ2-7, with D perhaps matching TRBD1 or TRBD2 (5 bases each). The CDR3 runs to 15 residues. Looked up from germline, CDR1 is SEHNR and CDR2 is FQNEAQ (reference sequence). Trimming took off 4 bases at V and 2 bases at J, with 15 bases between the two ends. The CDR3 DNA reads as TGTGCCAGCAGCTCCACGGGGCCCAATCCCTACGAGCAGTACTTC. Protein product: CASSSTGPNPYEQYF.

This clone showed up many times. The genes are TRBV15 and TRBJ2-5; 9 positions agree with TRBD1. V dropped 3 bases and J dropped 5; count of bases not matched to a gene: 4. CDR3 length: 14 residues. Germline lookup yields CDR1 LNHNV and CDR2 YYDKDF (reference sequence). DNA for the CDR3: TGTGCCACCAGCAGGGACAGGGGAGGGGAGACCCAGTACTTC. It is translated as CATSRDRGGETQYF.

The gene calls are TRBV13 and TRBJ2-7; TRBD1 or TRBD2 may be the D gene (6 bases each). Per the germline V gene, CDR1 is PRHDT and CDR2 is FYEKMQ (reference sequence). This CDR3 region has 14 residues. Trimming pared 0 bases from V and 6 bases from J, leaving 12 bases between. The CDR3 DNA reads TGTGCCAGCAGCTTAGGGCCGGGGGCGAGCGAGCAGTACTTC. Encoded protein: CASSLGPGASEQYF.

This clone showed up many times. This sequence joins TRBV6-1 and TRBJ1-4; TRBD1 aligns across 8 bases. In germline, CDR1 is MNHNS, CDR2 SASEGT. With V trimmed by 4 bases and J by 5 bases, 3 bases remained unmatched. CDR3 length equals 14 residues. CDR3 loop: CASSAGQENEKLFF. The CDR3 DNA reads TGTGCCAGCAGTGCGGGACAGGAAAATGAAAAACTGTTTTTT.

Ten or more counts support this clone. The chain carries TRBV30 and TRBJ2-3; 9 bases match TRBD2. The CDR3 has 16 residues. V shed 5 bases and J 2 bases; nucleotides not matched to a gene: 11. Germline lookup yields CDR1 GTSNPN and CDR2 SVGIG (reference sequence). The CDR3 DNA reads TGTGCCTGGGGCGGAGGTAGCGGGGGTTACACAGATACGCAGTATTTT. Protein: CAWGGGSGGYTDTQYF.

The chain carries TRBV20-1 and TRBJ1-2; no definite D call. The length of the CDR3 is 12 residues. Trimming took 6 bases from V and 2 from J, leaving 10 bases between them. Germline CDR1 reads DFQATT; CDR2 reads SNEGSKA (reference sequence). This CDR3 is CSAPRDNYGYTF. CDR3 coding DNA: TGCAGTGCACCGCGCGACAACTATGGCTACACCTTC.

The chain joins TRBV11-1 to TRBJ2-1, with D uncertain. The CDR3 is 14 residues long. Deletions cut 7 bases from V and 2 bases from J, with 12 bases between. The V gene's germline CDR1 is SGHAT and CDR2 FQDESV (reference sequence). The CDR3 region is CASKVGLTYNEQFF. In DNA form, the CDR3 reads TGTGCCAGCAAGGTCGGTCTGACCTACAATGAGCAGTTCTTC.

This clone came up a few times. This chain joins TRBV12-3 or TRBV12-4 and TRBJ2-7; D is perhaps TRBD2 (6 bases). Between the trimmed V and J ends, which lost 7 bases and 6 bases, there was a span of 16 bases. This CDR3 is built from 13 residues. CDR3 in DNA: TGTGCCAGCACGCTGGGGGAGGAGCTCGAGCAGTACTTC. Encoded protein: CASTLGEELEQYF.

This clone was recorded many times. A much more abundant neighbour one base away suggests this may be a read error. Distinct nucleotide sequences in the sample also encode this CDR3. The genes are TRBV28 and TRBJ2-3; no clear D. The CDR3 spans 12 residues. CDR1 MDHEN and CDR2 SYDVKM come from the germline V gene. The ends were cut back, 3 bases at V and 6 bases at J, with 7 bases in the middle. The DNA for the CDR3 is TGTGCCAGCAGTTTTTCCACGGATACGCAGTATTTT. Amino acid sequence: CASSFSTDTQYF.

This clone came up many times. V usage is TRBV4-3 and J usage is TRBJ2-1, with TRBD1 as a possible D gene (6 bases). This CDR3 contains 15 residues. V was pared by 1 base and J by 1 base, with 8 bases between. Germline V gene lookup returns CDR1 LGHNA and CDR2 YSLEER. The CDR3 loop reads CASSQGQVSYNEQFF. CDR3 coding DNA: TGCGCCAGCAGCCAAGGACAGGTTTCCTACAATGAGCAGTTCTTC.

This clone was seen at least ten times. The rearrangement links TRBV6-1 to TRBJ1-6, with D tentatively TRBD1 (5 bases). This CDR3 region has 14 residues. V gave up 8 bases and J gave up 5 bases, with 13 bases separating them. Germline CDR1 reads MNHNS; CDR2 reads SASEGT. This CDR3 is CASGAQPDNSPLHF. The CDR3 DNA reads as TGTGCCAGCGGGGCCCAGCCAGATAATTCACCCCTCCACTTT.

The chain carries TRBV7-2 and TRBJ2-7, with TRBD2 matching over 14 bases. Germline CDR1 reads SGHTA; CDR2 reads FQGNSA. The CDR3 spans 15 residues. CDR3 residues: CAISPQGLAGAEQYF. In DNA, the CDR3 is TGTGCTATCAGCCCACAGGGACTAGCGGGAGCCGAGCAGTACTTC.

This clone was detected a few times. Relative to the germline gene, one junction end is altered; a read error may explain this. The gene calls are TRBV12-3 or TRBV12-4 and TRBJ2-2; TRBD2 agrees at 10 bases. There are 14 residues in the CDR3. Written as DNA, the CDR3 is TGTGCCAGCAGACTAGCGGGGTACACCGTGGAGCTGTTTTTT. It encodes CASRLAGYTVELFF.

This clone was counted many times. The V gene is TRBV15, the J gene TRBJ1-5; TRBD1 aligns across 7 bases. V lost 6 bases, J lost 1 base, and 3 bases stayed unmatched. The V gene's germline CDR1 is LNHNV and CDR2 YYDKDF (reference sequence). This CDR3 contains 14 residues. CDR3 in amino acids: CATRTGPSNQPQHF. The CDR3 DNA is TGTGCCACCAGGACAGGGCCGAGCAATCAGCCCCAGCATTTT.

Turning to this clone: This could be a read error, since a much larger clone is one nucleotide away. The chain employs TRBV5-1 and TRBJ2-7, with 7 bases fitting TRBD1. The CDR3 is made up of 14 amino acids. In germline, CDR1 is SGHRS, CDR2 YFSETQ. J was trimmed by 2 bases and V by 3 bases; bases with no gene match: 5. The CDR3 reads CASSWGQWAYEQYF. The CDR3 bases are TGCGCCAGCAGCTGGGGACAGTGGGCCTACGAGCAGTACTTC.

The V gene is TRBV6-1, the J gene TRBJ1-5; D might be TRBD1 (6 bases). V lost 4 bases and J 1 base, leaving 14 bases between the germline ends. The germline CDR1 and CDR2 sequences are MNHNS and SASEGT. This CDR3 comprises 16 residues. The CDR3 sequence is CASSAMFTGSNQPQHF. Written as DNA, the CDR3 is TGTGCCAGCAGTGCCATGTTCACAGGGAGCAATCAGCCCCAGCATTTT.

The chain links TRBV19 to TRBJ2-1; 11 nucleotides align to TRBD2. CDR3 length: 18 amino acids. J gave up 0 bases and V 1 base, and 5 bases lay outside the gene matches. Germline CDR1 reads LNHDA; CDR2 reads SQIVND (reference sequence). The CDR3 region has the DNA TGTGCCAGTAGTATAGGACTAGCGGGGTCAAGCTCCTACAATGAGCAGTTCTTC. It translates to CASSIGLAGSSSYNEQFF.

This clone was counted many times. The V gene is TRBV5-1, the J gene TRBJ2-7, with D possibly being TRBD1 (5 bases). Trimming took off 0 bases at V and 5 bases at J, with 12 bases between the two ends. CDR3 size: 14 residues. Germline loops: CDR1 SGHRS, CDR2 YFSETQ. The CDR3 region is CASSLEETVHEQYF. The DNA of the CDR3 is TGCGCCAGCAGCTTGGAGGAGACAGTCCACGAGCAGTACTTC.